Given below is one T cell receptor beta chain in context. This clone has only one observation. What antigen it recognizes has not been identified. No base quality information exists; no much larger clone differs at one position. The CDR3 holds 16 amino acids from the cysteine to the phenylalanine. Only CDR3 DNA remains: 48 bases, in frame from the first base. Per the germline V gene, SGDLS is the CDR1 and YYNGEE is the CDR2. V is pared back by 4 bases and J by 7 bases, with 21 bases lying between the germline termini. The label giving this sample's time point can be read as: 20 to 30 weeks on oral tofacitinib. The treatment or condition label for this specimen denotes: oral pan-JAK inhibitor, 5-10 mg twice daily. Peripheral blood and lesional scalp punch biopsies were obtained from patients with alopecia areata. After PBMCs were isolated by density centrifugation and stained for CD3, CD4 and CD8, a FACSAria was used to sort CD4+ and CD8+ T cells.

This sample stems from a study of CD8+ T cells in alopecia areata (dated by TCRdb to the late 2010s). With regard to the full study: The treated patients, all with moderate-to-severe alopecia areata, were enrolled in an open-label pilot trial of oral tofacitinib given at 5 to 10 mg twice daily. Tofacitinib was administered for 6 to 18 months, and 6 months of follow-up off drug were then conducted to assess delayed response and recurrence. The SALT score, which quantifies the percentage of affected scalp surface area, was used to measure disease severity in treated patients. In both human patients and the C3H/HeJ mouse model, the study applied high-throughput TCRbeta sequencing to look at T cell clonal expansion in alopecia areata. Human TCRbeta sequencing covered scalp tissue and sorted CD4+ and CD8+ peripheral blood T cells from patchy and totalis/universalis alopecia areata patients and healthy controls. Patients on tofacitinib were biopsied at baseline and after 4 and 24 weeks of treatment, and several of the patients also had a later scalp biopsy. Clonality in the scalp was compared among normal scalp (n=4), patchy alopecia areata scalp (n=8), and alopecia totalis/universalis scalp (n=8). RNA came from the PAXgene miRNA kit for fixed scalp, the miRNeasy kit for PBMCs, and the RNeasy kit for mouse skin. immunoSEQ multiplex PCR using 35 Vbeta forward primers and 13 Jbeta reverse primers was used to amplify TCRbeta CDR3 regions.

Overall results and qualifications from the work: Compared with mice, TCR sequences shared between patients were less clear, possibly partly because of HLA diversity across the patient population. During tofacitinib treatment, many expanded lesional clones remained in scalp and blood, and this persistence may partly explain relapse after treatment is stopped. Scalp TCR repertoire analysis is complicated because resident alphabeta T cells in normal human skin are also sequenced, whereas mouse skin is dominated by gammadelta T cells. Lesional scalp, especially in alopecia totalis/universalis, showed higher clonality and more expanded CD8+ clones than normal scalp, suggesting antigenic drive. Scalp clonality and the number of expanded CD8+ clones among the top 100 scalp clones were significantly decreased by tofacitinib. Because the treated cohort was small and included a single nonresponder, larger studies are needed to assess links between baseline CD8+ expansion and response.

Libraries were constructed by the immunoSEQ multiplex PCR assay. RNA was extracted from all samples and reverse transcribed into cDNA, which served as template for TCR sequencing. First-strand cDNA was synthesized with SuperScript III using a 2:1 mix of oligo-dT and random hexamers. Amplification bias was assessed with a synthetic immune receptor repertoire, and residual bias was removed computationally. In the original analysis: Raw reads were preprocessed to remove errors, and CDR3 was defined by IMGT conventions from the conserved cysteine to phenylalanine. Clonality was computed by normalizing Shannon entropy by log2 of the number of productive unique TCRs and subtracting the result from 1. Whether each scalp clone was CD4 or CD8 was inferred by checking scalp TCRbeta sequences against the CD4 and CD8 repertoires from sorted blood. The table comes from immuneACCESS by way of TCRdb, which keeps in-frame sequences with V and J called. Part of the clones is missing from these tables; in studies checked, under half for an unresolved V gene and the rest for unknown reasons. V and J calls and clone size are as listed in that table; D and trimming were resolved from the DNA. Counted in this sample were 190,000 or so clones; roughly 53% of them appeared once. The top ten hold roughly 12% of the sample.

This TCR was sampled from a human donor with alopecia areata. This chain joins TRBV9 to TRBJ2-1; the D gene remains uncertain. This material consisted of CD8+ T cells sorted from blood, taken at week 24, from a patient treated with tofacitinib. The DNA sequence follows: TGTGCCAGCAGCCAGTACTCTCAGCGAAACGGGAATGAGCAGTTCTTC. This encodes CASSQYSQRNGNEQFF.